This TCR beta chain was profiled in a study of PD-L1 blockade in urothelial cancer. Study as a whole: As for prior chemotherapy regimens, patients had received 0 to 3.

The data were produced by immunoSEQ multiplex PCR, yet TCRdb's version contains in-frame clones alone and is incomplete. Of tens of thousands of clones in the sample, 81% were seen once. Time point here: pretreatment peripheral blood. The sequence was collected from a man between 65 and 85 years old with urothelial cancer. Here the sequenced sample was PBMCs, taken around atezolizumab (anti-PD-L1) treatment.

In DNA, the CDR3 is TGTGCCAGCAGTCCCCCCGGACTAGCGCTCACAGATACGCAGTATTTT. Translated: CASSPPGLALTDTQYF. This chain joins TRBV6-6 and TRBJ2-3; 9 bases map to TRBD2. With 5 bases clipped from V and 2 bases from J, the junction kept 8 bases outside the gene matches. CDR3 length: 16 amino acids. Germline V gene lookup returns CDR1 MNHNY and CDR2 SVGAGI (reference sequence).